These 5 T cell receptor beta chains were all obtained from the same sample, sequenced in a study of regulatory T cells in long-lasting Graves disease. Through Arm-PCR of CDR3 regions and iRepertoire HTBI primers, TCR beta libraries were built. TCRdb called the multiplex PCR reads again in MiXCR, with one record for every CDR3 protein. The sample contains a few hundred thousand distinct CDR3 sequences, 16% of which appear only once. Time point described: newly diagnosed GD, antithyroid drugs for less than 3 months. Scientists built the TCR library using RNA that was extracted from PBMCs. The sample also formed part of further work on T cells in Graves' hyperthyroidism and ophthalmopathy.

Specimen: peripheral blood mononuclear cells (PBMCs), collected at new diagnosis, from a patient treated with antithyroid drugs. These TCRs come from a woman between 18 and 30 years old with Graves disease.

This clonotype was counted only a few times. CDR3 bases: TGTGCCAGCAGTTTCGGACCATTAAGTCAAGAGACCCAGTACTTC. As protein: CASSFGPLSQETQYF. V and J are TRBV7-9 and TRBJ2-5; no clear D. The CDR3 extends over 15 amino acids. The V gene lost 6 bases and the J gene lost 2 bases, with 16 bases spanning the gap. CDR1 is SEHNR and CDR2 is FQNEAQ in the germline V gene (reference sequence).

This clonotype was observed at least ten times. The rearrangement links TRBV18 to TRBJ2-2, with D unclear. CDR3 length: 14 residues. Germline CDR1 KGHSH, CDR2 LQKENI. Trimming stripped 2 bases from V and 9 bases from J, with 13 bases between. The DNA for the CDR3 is TGTGCCAGCTCACCATCCGTAACCCCCCGGGAGCTGTTTTTT. It yields the protein CASSPSVTPRELFF.

This clonotype was found many times. The chain combines TRBV7-9 with TRBJ2-1; D is perhaps TRBD2 (5 bases). The CDR3 spans 14 residues. Germline lookup yields CDR1 SEHNR and CDR2 FQNEAQ (reference sequence). V was shortened by 0 bases and J by 9 bases, with 12 bases between the two germline ends. The CDR3 DNA follows: TGTGCCAGCAGCTTAGCGTCCGGGAATGGTGAGCAGTTCTTC. Translation gives CASSLASGNGEQFF.

This clonotype was seen many times. Here the CDR3 reads CASRKGTSGRGWETQYF. The CDR3 region has the DNA TGTGCCAGCAGAAAAGGGACTAGCGGGAGGGGCTGGGAGACCCAGTACTTC. V is TRBV2 and J is TRBJ2-5; 16 bases map to TRBD2. The germline V gene has CDR1 SNHLY and CDR2 FYNNEI. The CDR3 loop spans 17 amino acids. Trimming cost V 6 bases and J 5 bases; bases outside gene matches: 9.

This clonotype has at least ten counts. A much larger clone differs by one base, so this may be a read error. V usage is TRBV14 and J usage is TRBJ2-7; D ambiguous. Germline V gives CDR1 SGHDN, CDR2 FVKESK. The V end was cut by 5 bases, the J end by 3 bases, with 5 bases between. This CDR3 has 11 residues. The CDR3 DNA sequence: TGTGCCAGCAGCGACTTCTACGAGCAGTACTTC. The encoded protein is CASSDFYEQYF.